The present T cell receptor beta chain was sequenced within a study of radiotherapy plus CTLA-4 blockade in lung cancer. As for the study in general: Objective responses were observed in 15% to 20% of patients, and disease control was achieved by around 31%. Overall study results and limits: TCR clones from tumors expanded in blood after radiotherapy plus ipilimumab. Early clonal dynamics of blood T cells, together with interferon-beta, were reported as the best response predictor.

This clone was observed many times. Its antigen is unidentified. This CDR3 is 16 amino acids long. Germline assignment: CDR1 SEHNR and CDR2 FQNEAQ (reference sequence). V dropped 5 bases and J dropped 2 bases, with 15 bases sitting between them. TCRdb keeps only in-frame clones here, not all; method: immunoSEQ multiplex PCR. The sample records roughly 97,000 clones, approximately 75% being singletons. The sequences come from peripheral blood, collected from a patient treated with radiotherapy plus ipilimumab. The source of this sequence is a human donor with non-small cell lung cancer who had a partial response to radiotherapy plus ipilimumab. Some clones in this sample may be carry-over from other donors' samples. The chain recombines TRBV7-9 with TRBJ1-4; D is possibly TRBD1 (6 bases). Here the CDR3 reads CASSGKIQGTNEKLFF. The CDR3, as DNA: TGTGCCAGCAGCGGAAAGATACAGGGTACTAATGAAAAACTGTTTTTT.